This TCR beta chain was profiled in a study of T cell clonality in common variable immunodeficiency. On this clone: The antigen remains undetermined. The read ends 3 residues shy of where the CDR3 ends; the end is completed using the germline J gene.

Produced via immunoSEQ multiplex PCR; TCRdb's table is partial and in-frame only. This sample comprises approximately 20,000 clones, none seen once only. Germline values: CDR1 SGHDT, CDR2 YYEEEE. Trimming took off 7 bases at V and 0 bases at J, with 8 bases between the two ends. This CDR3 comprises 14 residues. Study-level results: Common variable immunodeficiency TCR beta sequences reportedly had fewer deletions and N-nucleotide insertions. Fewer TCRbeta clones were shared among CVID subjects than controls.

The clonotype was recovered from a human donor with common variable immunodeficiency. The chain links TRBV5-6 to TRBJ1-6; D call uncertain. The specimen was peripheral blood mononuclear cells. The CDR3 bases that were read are TGTGCCAGCGCCAAGGGCTCCTATAATTCACCC. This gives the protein CASAKGSYNSP. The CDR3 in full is CASAKGSYNSPLHF.